Listed here are 32 T cell receptor beta chains from one sample, sequenced in a study of T cells after yellow fever vaccination. TCRdb redid the calling of the 5' RACE reads with MiXCR, one entry per CDR3 protein. The sample records a few hundred thousand distinct CDR3 sequences, around 7.3% being singletons. This material consisted of PBMCs, taken around 45 days after the first yellow fever vaccination. Receptors were obtained from a man younger than 35 who received the YFV17D yellow fever vaccine.

This clonotype was counted only a few times. J is TRBJ1-3 and V is TRBV7-9, with a tentative D call TRBD1 (5 bases). Trimming shortened V by 4 bases and J by 7 bases, and 14 bases separated the two germline ends. The CDR3 extends over 14 amino acids. Germline CDR1 and CDR2: SEHNR and FQNEAQ (reference sequence). The CDR3 bases are TGTGCCAGCAGCTCGGACATTAACCCGAACACCATATATTTT. Its translation is CASSSDINPNTIYF.

The gene calls are TRBV4-2 and TRBJ2-5; tentative D call: TRBD2 (7 bases). Germline loops: CDR1 LGHNA, CDR2 YNFKEQ. The CDR3 consists of 18 residues. V was clipped by 0 bases and J by 3 bases, with 20 bases between them. The CDR3 is CASSQDLFGGRGEETQYF. The CDR3 DNA follows: TGTGCCAGCAGCCAAGACCTATTCGGGGGGCGCGGGGAAGAGACCCAGTACTTC.

This clonotype was observed a handful of times. The rearrangement joins TRBV7-3 to TRBJ2-1; D unresolved. The CDR3 is 13 residues long. V was pared by 3 bases and J by 8 bases, with 11 bases between. The germline CDR1 and CDR2 sequences are SGHTA and FQGTGA. The CDR3 DNA is TGTGCCAGCAGCTTGGACCGAGGCGATGAGCAGTTCTTC. This codes for CASSLDRGDEQFF.

CDR3 loop: CASSFNNQPQHF. The DNA for the CDR3 is TGTGCCAGCAGCTTTAACAATCAGCCCCAGCATTTT. This rearrangement joins TRBV7-2 to TRBJ1-5; D is unclear. Deletions cut 3 bases from V and 3 bases from J, with 3 bases between. The germline gives CDR1 SGHTA, CDR2 FQGNSA. The CDR3 covers 12 residues.

The chain combines TRBV7-2 with TRBJ1-2; D is uncertain. There are 12 residues in the CDR3. From germline, CDR1 is SGHTA and CDR2 FQGNSA. With 5 bases removed from V and 8 bases from J, the gap between germline ends came to 12 bases. The chain's CDR3 is CASSLMGRGYTF. CDR3 DNA sequence: TGTGCCAGCAGCCTAATGGGGAGGGGCTACACCTTC.

This chain connects TRBV10-1 to TRBJ1-3, with D perhaps matching TRBD1 (5 bases). This CDR3 has 13 amino acids. Trimming pared 0 bases from V and 10 bases from J, leaving 10 bases between. The germline V gene encodes CDR1 WNHNN and CDR2 SYGVQD (reference sequence). The CDR3 reads CASSESGSGTIYF. The CDR3 nucleotides are TGCGCCAGCAGTGAGTCGGGATCAGGGACCATATATTTT.

This clonotype has ten or more counts. The genes are TRBV5-1 and TRBJ1-1; D is ambiguous. CDR3 length: 15 residues. With 1 base removed from V and 0 bases from J, the gap between germline ends came to 10 bases. From germline, CDR1 is SGHRS and CDR2 YFSETQ. The CDR3 sequence is CASSLISNMNTEAFF. The CDR3 nucleotides are TGCGCCAGCAGCTTGATCAGCAACATGAACACTGAAGCTTTCTTT.

The chain joins TRBV7-3 to TRBJ2-7, with D possibly TRBD2 on 6 matching bases. Between the trimmed V and J ends, which lost 9 bases and 9 bases, there was a span of 21 bases. The germline V gene encodes CDR1 SGHTA and CDR2 FQGTGA. This CDR3 contains 13 residues. CDR3 sequence reads: CASWPGVRNGQYV. The CDR3 region has the DNA TGTGCCAGTTGGCCGGGGGTCAGAAATGGGCAGTACGTC.

This clonotype was found many times. V is TRBV20-1 and J is TRBJ2-5; the D gene is possibly TRBD1 (6 bases). Germline CDR1 is DFQATT and CDR2 is SNEGSKA (reference sequence). The CDR3 has 13 amino acids. V was clipped by 5 bases and J by 2 bases, with 12 bases between them. CDR3: CSAPLRGQETQYF. The CDR3 DNA is TGCAGTGCTCCCTTGAGGGGGCAAGAGACCCAGTACTTC.

There are a few counts of this clonotype. The chain uses TRBV7-8 and TRBJ1-5; D remains ambiguous. The germline gives CDR1 SGHVS, CDR2 FQNEAQ. Trimming pared 1 base from V and 2 bases from J, leaving 6 bases between. The CDR3 sequence is 14 residues long. The CDR3 spells CASSLVNRNQPQHF. CDR3 DNA: TGTGCCAGCAGCTTAGTGAACCGCAATCAGCCCCAGCATTTT.

This clonotype was seen a handful of times. The rearrangement uses TRBV7-6 and TRBJ2-1; D gene ambiguous. Germline V gene sequence: CDR1 SGHVS, CDR2 FNYEAQ. Trimming shortened V by 1 base and J by 9 bases, and 10 bases separated the two germline ends. The length of the CDR3 is 13 residues. The CDR3 loop is CASSLGYLSEQFF. The CDR3 region has the DNA TGTGCCAGCAGCTTAGGCTATCTCTCTGAGCAGTTCTTC.

This clonotype has at least ten counts. The chain is built from TRBV11-2 and TRBJ2-5, with D hard to call. Trimming took off 1 base at V and 1 base at J, with 22 bases between the two ends. CDR1 and CDR2 from the germline V gene are SGHAT and FQNNGV. The CDR3 has 19 amino acids. The CDR3 reads CASSLGKTYRTSLQETQYF. As DNA, the CDR3 is TGTGCCAGCAGCTTAGGGAAGACTTACAGAACGTCCCTCCAAGAGACCCAGTACTTC.

This clonotype was seen a handful of times. The chain couples TRBV5-1 to TRBJ2-3; 14 positions agree with TRBD2. CDR3 length: 18 amino acids. The J segment lost 0 bases and the V segment lost 0 bases, leaving 3 bases of the junction unmatched. Looked up from germline, CDR1 is SGHRS and CDR2 is YFSETQ. This CDR3 is CASSLVGLAGDSTDTQYF. CDR3 DNA sequence: TGCGCCAGCAGCTTGGTGGGACTAGCGGGGGATAGCACAGATACGCAGTATTTT.

This clonotype was recorded at least ten times. V usage is TRBV27 and J usage is TRBJ2-5; D unresolved. V gave up 5 bases and J gave up 5 bases, with 12 bases separating them. This CDR3 spans 13 amino acids. From germline, CDR1 is MNHEY and CDR2 SMNVEV (reference sequence). The CDR3 is CASSPRTRETQYF. Written as DNA, the CDR3 is TGTGCCAGCAGTCCTCGGACGCGGGAGACCCAGTACTTC.

This clonotype was observed a few times. The rearrangement joins TRBV7-9 to TRBJ2-6, with no clear D. Per the germline V gene, CDR1 is SEHNR and CDR2 is FQNEAQ (reference sequence). The CDR3 sequence is 14 residues long. Deletions cut 8 bases from V and 1 base from J, with 9 bases between. CDR3 nucleotides: TGTGCCAGCGCTTTTTTATCTGGGGCCAACGTCCTGACTTTC. Its translation: CASAFLSGANVLTF.

The rearrangement joins TRBV19 to TRBJ2-3; TRBD1 is a possible D gene (6 bases). The CDR3 length is 13 residues. Germline lookup yields CDR1 LNHDA and CDR2 SQIVND (reference sequence). Trimming removed 0 bases from V and 12 bases from J, with 13 bases in between. The CDR3 DNA reads TGTGCCAGTAGTATAGAGGTCGGGACAATCCAGTATTTT. It codes for CASSIEVGTIQYF.

This clonotype came up a few times. This chain links TRBV6-1 with TRBJ2-7; possibly TRBD1 for D (5 bases). This CDR3 contains 15 residues. Germline assignment: CDR1 MNHNS and CDR2 SASEGT. V was trimmed by 6 bases and J by 7 bases, leaving 22 bases between them. CDR3 bases: TGTGCCAGCAGCCCAACTCCGGACACCATTAGGGAGCAGTACTTC. Translated: CASSPTPDTIREQYF.

This sequence joins TRBV27 and TRBJ2-3; the match to TRBD1 covers 9 bases. Germline CDR1 MNHEY, CDR2 SMNVEV (reference sequence). This CDR3 comprises 16 residues. V lost 2 bases to trimming and J lost 6 bases; unmatched junction nucleotides: 9. The CDR3 protein is CASSLVKTGGLDTQYF. CDR3 DNA sequence: TGTGCCAGCAGTTTAGTAAAGACAGGGGGGCTTGATACGCAGTATTTT.

This clonotype came up a few times. This CDR3 reads CASSQELRGAYPYEQYF. The CDR3 region has the DNA TGCGCCAGCAGCCAGGAACTAAGAGGGGCCTACCCGTACGAGCAGTACTTC. V is TRBV4-3 and J is TRBJ2-7; D is tentatively TRBD1 or TRBD2 (5 bases each). V dropped 3 bases and J dropped 4 bases, with 22 bases sitting between them. Germline-derived CDR1 and CDR2 are LGHNA and YSLEER. The CDR3 length is 17 residues.

The sample holds a few counts of this clonotype. V usage is TRBV7-8 and J usage is TRBJ2-7; D not certain. Trimming removed 2 bases at V and 4 bases at J, with 9 bases between. The CDR3 sequence is 13 residues long. In germline, CDR1 is SGHVS, CDR2 FQNEAQ. The CDR3 DNA is TGTGCCAGCAGCTTAAGGCCCGGGTACGAGCAGTACGTC. Amino acids: CASSLRPGYEQYV.

This clonotype was counted between two and nine times. The rearrangement uses TRBV19 and TRBJ1-2, with D perhaps TRBD1 (5 bases). The CDR3 runs to 13 residues. Germline V gives CDR1 LNHDA, CDR2 SQIVND (reference sequence). V was cut by 10 bases and J by 7 bases, with 19 bases left in between. In nucleotides, the CDR3 is TGTGCCACCCAGACACGAGGGGAGGTTGGCTACACCTTC. It yields the protein CATQTRGEVGYTF.

The chain uses TRBV20-1 and TRBJ1-1, with no clear D. CDR1 is DFQATT and CDR2 is SNEGSKA in the germline V gene (reference sequence). The V end was cut by 2 bases, the J end by 1 base, with 14 bases between. CDR3 length: 15 residues. The CDR3 DNA reads as TGCAGTGCTAGACTGGGAAGACGCTGGAACACTGAAGCTTTCTTT. Its translation is CSARLGRRWNTEAFF.

The V gene is TRBV5-1, the J gene TRBJ2-3; 11 positions agree with TRBD1. Per the germline V gene, CDR1 is SGHRS and CDR2 is YFSETQ. The CDR3 has 15 residues. With V trimmed by 0 bases and J by 6 bases, 3 bases remained unmatched. CDR3 DNA sequence: TGCGCCAGCAGCTTGGGGACAGGGGGCGTCGATACGCAGTATTTT. It codes for CASSLGTGGVDTQYF. Complete variable domain (other parts from reference TRBV5-1 and TRBJ2-3): KAGVTQTPRYLIKTRGQQVTLSCSPISGHRSVSWYQQTPGQGLQFLFEYFSETQRNKGNFPGRFSGRQFSNSRSEMNVSTLELGDSALYLCASSLGTGGVDTQYFGPGTRLTVL.

The chain uses TRBV5-5 and TRBJ1-1; a weak D match, TRBD1 (5 bases). There are 12 residues in the CDR3. V shed 2 bases and J shed 11 bases, with 13 bases lying between them. Germline-derived CDR1 and CDR2 are SGHKS and YYEKEE (reference sequence). CDR3 loop: CASSFGGTQAFF. The CDR3 nucleotides are TGTGCCAGCAGCTTCGGGGGTACCCAGGCTTTCTTT.

J is TRBJ2-7 and V is TRBV18; D possibly matches TRBD1 or TRBD2 (5 bases each). Trimming removed 2 bases from V and 7 bases from J, with 12 bases in between. In germline, CDR1 is KGHSH, CDR2 LQKENI. The CDR3 is 13 residues long. The CDR3 region is CASSPSDTREQYV. CDR3 nucleotide sequence: TGTGCCAGCTCACCATCGGACACTAGGGAGCAGTACGTC.

This clonotype has a handful of counts. The gene calls are TRBV12-3 or TRBV12-4 and TRBJ2-4; 12 bases agree with TRBD1. V shed 3 bases and J 3 bases; nucleotides not matched to a gene: 6. The CDR3 runs 17 residues. CDR3 in amino acids: CASSFPGTGGGKNIQYF. Here the CDR3 DNA reads TGTGCCAGCAGTTTCCCCGGGACAGGGGGCGGCAAAAACATTCAGTACTTC.

This clonotype was detected many times. V is TRBV11-2 and J is TRBJ2-1; D remains ambiguous. The CDR3 has 16 amino acids. The V gene lost 1 base and the J gene lost 6 bases, with 16 bases spanning the gap. Germline assignment: CDR1 SGHAT and CDR2 FQNNGV. The CDR3: CASSLAGGSTGNEQFF. Written as DNA, the CDR3 is TGTGCCAGCAGCTTAGCTGGTGGTTCGACGGGCAATGAGCAGTTCTTC.

The table lists this clonotype with many counts. The V call is TRBV7-2, the J call TRBJ2-5; 9 bases align to TRBD2. From germline, CDR1 is SGHTA and CDR2 FQGNSA. With 5 bases clipped from V and 6 bases from J, the junction kept 4 bases outside the gene matches. This CDR3 has 13 amino acids. The CDR3 nucleotides read TGTGCCAGCAGCGCGGGGGGGGTACAGACCCAGTACTTC. This encodes CASSAGGVQTQYF.

The chain uses TRBV7-6 and TRBJ2-3; weak D call: TRBD1 (5 bases). Germline V gene sequence: CDR1 SGHVS, CDR2 FNYEAQ. There are 19 residues in the CDR3. Trimming left V 7 bases short and J 2 bases short, with 28 bases between. CDR3 amino acids: CASTQLRRASFRVTDTQYF. The CDR3 DNA sequence: TGTGCCAGCACGCAACTGAGACGGGCGTCCTTCAGGGTCACAGATACGCAGTATTTT.

The CDR3 DNA reads TGCAGTGCTAGGGGGGTCACAGATACGCAGTATTTT. This gives the protein CSARGVTDTQYF. The chain carries TRBV20-1 and TRBJ2-3; D possibly uses TRBD1 or TRBD2 (5 bases each). The CDR3 extends over 12 amino acids. Germline assignment: CDR1 DFQATT and CDR2 SNEGSKA (reference sequence). The V end lost 3 bases, the J end lost 2 bases, and 6 bases lay between the germline ends.

This chain links TRBV5-1 with TRBJ2-1, with D possibly being TRBD2 (7 bases). Trimming removed 4 bases from V and 0 bases from J, with 17 bases in between. CDR1 is SGHRS and CDR2 is YFSETQ in the germline V gene. The CDR3 runs to 17 residues. The CDR3 reads CASSGRGGFSSYNEQFF. CDR3 nucleotides: TGCGCCAGCAGCGGGAGGGGGGGGTTCAGCTCCTACAATGAGCAGTTCTTC.

There are many counts of this clonotype. The genes are TRBV7-2 and TRBJ2-2; TRBD1 matches at 12 bases. CDR1 is SGHTA and CDR2 is FQGNSA in the germline V gene. V lost 5 bases and J lost 6; bases outside the gene matches: 7. There are 16 residues in the CDR3. Here the CDR3 reads CASSAHGTGGSGELFF. The CDR3 region has the DNA TGTGCCAGCAGCGCGCACGGGACAGGGGGCTCCGGGGAGCTGTTTTTT.